The 20 T cell receptor beta chains listed next were all sequenced from one sample in a study of T cell responses to AZD1222 COVID-19 vaccine. Clones were read by immunoSEQ multiplex PCR, and TCRdb kept only the in-frame ones, dropping some. Of some 140,000 clones in the sample, roughly nine tenths were seen once. Sequences were derived from peripheral blood, sampled on day 0 of AZD1222 vaccination. The source is an adult in good health.

The V call is TRBV7-3, the J call TRBJ1-5; maybe TRBD1 (5 bases). Germline V gives CDR1 SGHTA, CDR2 FQGTGA. Deletions cut 5 bases from V and 6 bases from J, with 20 bases between. CDR3 length equals 16 residues. The CDR3: CASSPEGPISFQPQHF. CDR3 in DNA: TGTGCCAGCAGCCCGGAGGGGCCTATTTCCTTTCAGCCCCAGCATTTT.

V usage is TRBV9 and J usage is TRBJ2-2; 10 bases match TRBD2. The CDR3 length is 16 residues. CDR1 is SGDLS, CDR2 YYNGEE, per germline. V dropped 2 bases and J dropped 6; count of bases not matched to a gene: 7. The CDR3 sequence: CASSVVAGGVAGELFF. The CDR3, as DNA: TGTGCCAGCAGCGTCGTAGCGGGAGGTGTCGCCGGGGAGCTGTTTTTT.

This rearrangement joins TRBV7-9 to TRBJ1-2, with unresolved D. Trimming shortened V by 5 bases and J by 14 bases, and 21 bases separated the two germline ends. Germline lookup yields CDR1 SEHNR and CDR2 FQNEAQ (reference sequence). The CDR3 runs 13 residues. CDR3 amino acids: CASSPTGTTSGTF. Written as DNA, the CDR3 is TGTGCCAGCAGCCCCACCGGCACCACTAGCGGGACCTTC.

This rearrangement joins TRBV11-2 to TRBJ1-1; D gene unclear. V lost 2 bases and J 1 base, leaving 14 bases between the germline ends. The CDR3 is 16 amino acids. Germline V gene sequence: CDR1 SGHAT, CDR2 FQNNGV. The CDR3 here is CASSLKFGEANTEAFF. The DNA for the CDR3 is TGTGCCAGCAGCTTAAAGTTTGGGGAGGCGAACACTGAAGCTTTCTTT.

The chain joins TRBV10-3 to TRBJ1-1; D unresolved. Germline CDR1 and CDR2: ENHRY and SYGVKD. This CDR3 has 12 amino acids. V lost 0 bases and J 6 bases, leaving 5 bases between the germline ends. The CDR3 here is CAISESGAEAFF. The CDR3 nucleotides are TGTGCCATCAGTGAGTCTGGGGCTGAAGCTTTCTTT.

The chain combines TRBV7-9 with TRBJ2-3; the D gene is possibly TRBD2 (5 bases). V dropped 3 bases and J dropped 6 bases, with 16 bases sitting between them. The CDR3 covers 15 residues. Germline assignment: CDR1 SEHNR and CDR2 FQNEAQ (reference sequence). The CDR3 DNA reads as TGTGCCAGCAGCTTGGAGGCCCGTCAATCGGATACGCAGTATTTT. Its protein product is CASSLEARQSDTQYF.

This chain links TRBV29-1 with TRBJ2-7; D uncertain. There are 13 residues in the CDR3. Germline lookup yields CDR1 SQVTM and CDR2 ANQGSEA. Trimming shortened V by 7 bases and J by 2 bases, and 15 bases separated the two germline ends. The CDR3 is CSAKREAPYEQYF. The CDR3 DNA sequence: TGCAGCGCTAAAAGGGAAGCCCCCTACGAGCAGTACTTC.

The J gene is TRBJ2-2, the V gene TRBV15, with D tentatively TRBD1 or TRBD2 (6 bases each). The germline CDR1 and CDR2 sequences are LNHNV and YYDKDF (reference sequence). This CDR3 contains 17 residues. Deletions cut 1 base from V and 2 bases from J, with 14 bases between. CDR3: CATSRGSGALNTGELFF. CDR3 DNA: TGTGCCACCAGCAGAGGTTCGGGGGCCTTAAACACCGGGGAGCTGTTTTTT. Full variable domain (rest looked up from reference TRBV15 and TRBJ2-2): DAMVIQNPRYQVTQFGKPVTLSCSQTLNHNVMYWYQQKSSQAPKLLFHYYDKDFNNEADTPDNFQSRRPNTSFCFLDIRSPGLGDTAMYLCATSRGSGALNTGELFFGEGSRLTVL.

The genes are TRBV30 and TRBJ1-3; D may be TRBD1 (6 bases). The CDR3 runs to 13 residues. V was cut by 5 bases and J by 4 bases, with 12 bases left in between. CDR1 GTSNPN and CDR2 SVGIG come from the germline V gene (reference sequence). This CDR3 is CAWRAGAGNTIYF. The CDR3 DNA is TGTGCCTGGCGGGCGGGGGCCGGAAACACCATATATTTT.

This clone was counted a single time. The chain has TRBV9 and TRBJ2-5; 9 positions agree with TRBD2. The trim removed 2 bases at V and 5 bases at J, leaving 4 bases unmatched. The CDR3 runs 14 residues. Per the germline V gene, CDR1 is SGDLS and CDR2 is YYNGEE. CDR3 DNA sequence: TGTGCCAGCAGCGTGCGGGGGGGGCCGGAGACCCAGTACTTC. This sequence encodes CASSVRGGPETQYF.

This chain joins TRBV28 and TRBJ1-5; D unclear. Germline V gives CDR1 MDHEN, CDR2 SYDVKM. The CDR3 is 14 amino acids. Between the trimmed V and J ends, which lost 6 bases and 4 bases, there was a span of 13 bases. The CDR3 loop is CASSVTPGNQPQHF. Here the CDR3 DNA reads TGTGCCAGCAGCGTTACCCCGGGGAATCAGCCCCAGCATTTT.

This chain joins TRBV27 and TRBJ2-7; TRBD1 aligns across 7 bases. CDR1 and CDR2 from the germline V gene are MNHEY and SMNVEV (reference sequence). Trimming cost V 5 bases and J 1 base; bases outside gene matches: 8. This CDR3 spans 15 amino acids. The CDR3 spells CASSLDGQVSYEQYF. The CDR3 nucleotides are TGTGCCAGCAGTCTAGACGGACAGGTATCCTACGAGCAGTACTTC.

The chain recombines TRBV5-1 with TRBJ1-4; 9 positions match TRBD1. Per the germline V gene, CDR1 is SGHRS and CDR2 is YFSETQ. The CDR3 extends over 12 amino acids. The junction had 2 bases not matched to a gene; V was cut back by 7 bases and J by 7 bases. The CDR3 reads CASRQGGEKLFF. CDR3 sequence (DNA): TGCGCCAGCCGACAGGGGGGTGAAAAACTGTTTTTT.

The V and J genes are TRBV19 and TRBJ1-1, with TRBD1 as a possible D gene (5 bases). Germline V lookup: CDR1 LNHDA, CDR2 SQIVND (reference sequence). This CDR3 is built from 15 residues. Trimming took off 1 base at V and 1 base at J, with 10 bases between the two ends. CDR3 sequence reads: CASSIGRQKNTEAFF. The DNA of the CDR3 is TGTGCCAGTAGTATAGGTCGACAGAAGAACACTGAAGCTTTCTTT.

The chain carries TRBV5-1 and TRBJ2-2; D possibly corresponds to TRBD1 (5 bases). Germline V gene data show CDR1 as SGHRS and CDR2 as YFSETQ. The CDR3 runs 18 residues. V was trimmed by 4 bases and J by 2 bases, leaving 21 bases between them. The CDR3 DNA sequence: TGCGCCAGCAGCACCCCAGGACATCGGGCCCTTAACACCGGGGAGCTGTTTTTT. Amino acids: CASSTPGHRALNTGELFF.

V is TRBV19 and J is TRBJ2-4, with 8 bases matching TRBD1. The length of the CDR3 is 18 residues. The junction had 15 bases not matched to a gene; V was cut back by 5 bases and J by 3 bases. In germline, CDR1 is LNHDA, CDR2 SQIVND (reference sequence). The CDR3 here is CASSPLRTGILVKNIQYF. The DNA of the CDR3 is TGTGCCAGTAGTCCCCTCCGGACAGGGATTTTAGTCAAAAACATTCAGTACTTC.

This chain uses TRBV5-1 with TRBJ1-2, with unresolved D. There are 13 residues in the CDR3. With 6 bases removed from V and 5 bases from J, the gap between germline ends came to 14 bases. Germline values: CDR1 SGHRS, CDR2 YFSETQ. CDR3 residues: CASTDRTGYGYTF. The CDR3 DNA sequence: TGCGCCAGCACCGACCGGACGGGTTATGGCTACACCTTC.

The chain has TRBV9 and TRBJ2-5, with 8 bases that match TRBD2. With V trimmed by 0 bases and J by 5 bases, 6 bases remained unmatched. Looked up from germline, CDR1 is SGDLS and CDR2 is YYNGEE. The CDR3 is 15 amino acids. CDR3 DNA sequence: TGTGCCAGCAGCGTAGCGGGGACGGGAGGGGAGACCCAGTACTTC. This gives the protein CASSVAGTGGETQYF.

The rearrangement joins TRBV14 to TRBJ2-3, with 8 bases identical to TRBD2. Germline V lookup: CDR1 SGHDN, CDR2 FVKESK. This CDR3 is built from 14 residues. V lost 6 bases and J lost 6; bases outside the gene matches: 8. The chain's CDR3 is CASRGGLVSDTQYF. The CDR3 DNA reads as TGTGCCAGCAGGGGGGGACTAGTTTCTGATACGCAGTATTTT.

Comment on this clone: This CDR3 is also generated by other DNA sequences in the sample. The V and J genes are TRBV5-1 and TRBJ1-3; possibly TRBD1 for D (5 bases). V lost 0 bases, J lost 4 bases, and 11 bases lay in between. Germline CDR1 is SGHRS and CDR2 is YFSETQ. The CDR3 totals 15 residues. This CDR3 reads CASSLAGGSGNTIYF. DNA of the CDR3: TGCGCCAGCAGCTTGGCGGGGGGATCAGGAAACACCATATATTTT.